Listed here are 18 T cell receptor beta chains from one sample, sequenced in a study of cytomegalovirus exposure and HLA in healthy donors. PCR primers comprised 60 Vbeta and 13 Jbeta primers. Only in-frame clones appear in the TCRdb table, and some are missing; sequencing was by immunoSEQ multiplex PCR. The sample records around 200,000 clones, approximately 70% being singletons. The sample was PBMCs. These receptors originate from a man in his forties in good health and CMV-seropositive.

The chain links TRBV10-3 to TRBJ2-2; TRBD1 might be the D (7 bases). CDR1 is ENHRY, CDR2 SYGVKD, per germline. This CDR3 has 16 residues. V lost 3 bases to trimming and J lost 3 bases, with 14 bases between them. The CDR3 sequence: CAISELQGGDTGELFF. The CDR3 DNA is TGTGCCATCAGTGAACTTCAGGGGGGAGACACCGGGGAGCTGTTTTTT.

This clone has just a few counts. The chain is built from TRBV29-1 and TRBJ1-2; 7 bases map to TRBD1. Germline CDR1 SQVTM, CDR2 ANQGSEA. With 7 bases clipped from V and 3 bases from J, the junction kept 8 bases outside the gene matches. The CDR3 contains 13 residues. CDR3 nucleotide sequence: TGCAGCGGAGCGACAGGGTTTGACTATGGCTACACCTTC. Encoded protein: CSGATGFDYGYTF.

J is TRBJ1-1 and V is TRBV5-1, with 8 bases that match TRBD1. The V and J ends lost 3 bases and 6 bases, in that order; junction bases with no gene match: 7. Looked up from germline, CDR1 is SGHRS and CDR2 is YFSETQ. This CDR3 has 14 amino acids. The CDR3 loop reads CASSSRTGKAEAFF. The DNA of the CDR3 is TGCGCCAGCAGCTCAAGGACAGGGAAGGCTGAAGCTTTCTTT. Based on the CDR3 plus reference TRBV5-1 and TRBJ1-1, the full variable domain is KAGVTQTPRYLIKTRGQQVTLSCSPISGHRSVSWYQQTPGQGLQFLFEYFSETQRNKGNFPGRFSGRQFSNSRSEMNVSTLELGDSALYLCASSSRTGKAEAFFGQGTRLTVV.

The chain recombines TRBV27 with TRBJ1-6, with D uncertain. Deletions cut 3 bases from V and 4 bases from J, with 7 bases between. Per the germline V gene, CDR1 is MNHEY and CDR2 is SMNVEV (reference sequence). The CDR3 loop spans 14 amino acids. Here the CDR3 reads CASSLGGYNSPLHF. The CDR3 bases are TGTGCCAGCAGTTTGGGAGGATATAATTCACCCCTCCACTTT.

This clone was seen a handful of times. This sequence joins TRBV6-5 and TRBJ2-3, with D possibly matching TRBD2 (6 bases). Germline V CDR1 and CDR2: MNHEY, SVGAGI. V shed 6 bases and J shed 4 bases, with 14 bases lying between them. The CDR3 is made up of 14 amino acids. Here the CDR3 DNA reads TGTGCCAGCAGCAAACGGGACTCCCCAGATACGCAGTATTTT. Protein: CASSKRDSPDTQYF.

The V and J genes are TRBV9 and TRBJ2-5; maybe TRBD2 (5 bases). This CDR3 region has 15 residues. Germline lookup yields CDR1 SGDLS and CDR2 YYNGEE. The V and J ends lost 0 bases and 6 bases respectively, with 15 bases between them. The CDR3 nucleotides read TGTGCCAGCAGCGTAGATTCTGTGGACTTTCAGACCCAGTACTTC. This encodes CASSVDSVDFQTQYF.

This sequence joins TRBV5-4 and TRBJ2-3; 8 nucleotides agree with TRBD2. V gave up 3 bases and J gave up 0 bases; unmatched junction bases: 6. The CDR3 loop spans 16 amino acids. The germline V gene encodes CDR1 SGHNT and CDR2 YYREEE (reference sequence). DNA for the CDR3: TGTGCCAGCAGCTGGAGCGGGGGAACTAGCACAGATACGCAGTATTTT. Its protein product is CASSWSGGTSTDTQYF. Based on the CDR3 plus reference TRBV5-4 and TRBJ2-3, the full variable domain is ETGVTQSPTHLIKTRGQQVTLRCSSQSGHNTVSWYQQALGQGPQFIFQYYREEENGRGNFPPRFSGLQFPNYSSELNVNALELDDSALYLCASSWSGGTSTDTQYFGPGTRLTVL.

The chain recombines TRBV7-9 with TRBJ1-2; D possibly corresponds to TRBD1 (6 bases). V shed 0 bases and J shed 4 bases, with 12 bases lying between them. Germline assignment: CDR1 SEHNR and CDR2 FQNEAQ (reference sequence). This CDR3 comprises 15 residues. Written as DNA, the CDR3 is TGTGCCAGCAGCTTAGCGACAGGTCCGGGCTATGGCTACACCTTC. It translates to CASSLATGPGYGYTF.

This clone was picked up a small number of times. Written as DNA, the CDR3 is TGTGCCAGCAGTGAATTTCGAGTCTCTGGAAACACCATATATTTT. It is translated as CASSEFRVSGNTIYF. The rearrangement joins TRBV2 to TRBJ1-3; D gene ambiguous. Trimming cost V 2 bases and J 0 bases, with 8 bases left between them. The CDR3 sequence is 15 residues long. CDR1 and CDR2 from the germline V gene are SNHLY and FYNNEI.

CDR3 protein: CAISESSSGGYSGQFF. In DNA form, the CDR3 reads TGTGCCATCAGTGAGTCTAGTAGCGGGGGGTATAGTGGGCAGTTCTTC. V is TRBV10-3 and J is TRBJ2-1; 10 bases agree with TRBD2. Germline CDR1 ENHRY, CDR2 SYGVKD. V lost 0 bases, J lost 12 bases, and 11 bases stayed unmatched. The CDR3 has 16 residues.

The chain recombines TRBV4-2 with TRBJ2-7; perhaps TRBD2 as D (6 bases). Deletions cut 1 base from V and 3 bases from J, with 7 bases between. CDR1 is LGHNA, CDR2 YNFKEQ, per germline. The length of the CDR3 is 13 residues. CDR3 protein: CASSQVGGYEQYF. The CDR3 nucleotides are TGTGCCAGCAGCCAAGTGGGGGGCTACGAGCAGTACTTC.

The chain links TRBV5-4 to TRBJ1-1; possibly TRBD1 for D (6 bases). The V end was cut by 2 bases, the J end by 4 bases, with 9 bases between. The CDR3 sequence is 13 residues long. Germline V gene sequence: CDR1 SGHNT, CDR2 YYREEE (reference sequence). In DNA form, the CDR3 reads TGTGCCAGCAGCTTTCGAGGGGGCACTGAAGCTTTCTTT. Protein sequence: CASSFRGGTEAFF.

The chain joins TRBV7-9 to TRBJ2-7, with TRBD2 as a possible D gene (7 bases). V shed 1 base and J shed 2 bases, with 9 bases lying between them. CDR3 length: 14 residues. Germline lookup yields CDR1 SEHNR and CDR2 FQNEAQ (reference sequence). The CDR3 DNA sequence: TGTGCCAGCAGCTTAGAAGGGGGGGCCTACGAGCAGTACTTC. Translated, it gives CASSLEGGAYEQYF.

The V and J genes are TRBV5-1 and TRBJ2-5, with TRBD2 matching 8 bases. The CDR3 is made up of 16 amino acids. V was pared by 1 base and J by 5 bases, with 10 bases of the junction left unmatched. Germline CDR1 reads SGHRS; CDR2 reads YFSETQ. Here the CDR3 reads CASSLTASGFKETQYF. In DNA, the CDR3 is TGCGCCAGCAGCTTGACCGCTAGCGGGTTCAAGGAGACCCAGTACTTC.

V is TRBV10-3 and J is TRBJ1-2, with 9 positions matching TRBD1. With 3 bases clipped from V and 6 bases from J, the junction kept 2 bases outside the gene matches. This CDR3 contains 13 residues. Germline values: CDR1 ENHRY, CDR2 SYGVKD. DNA for the CDR3: TGTGCCATCAGTGAAGGGACAGGGAATGGCTACACCTTC. Residues: CAISEGTGNGYTF.

The CDR3 nucleotides are TGCGCCAGCAGCTTGGTGGGTTCGGTAGCGGGGTACAATGAGCAGTTCTTC. It encodes CASSLVGSVAGYNEQFF. The J gene is TRBJ2-1, the V gene TRBV5-1, with 8 bases matching TRBD2. Germline V CDR1 and CDR2: SGHRS, YFSETQ. The V segment lost 0 bases and the J segment 4 bases; nucleotides outside the gene matches: 9. The CDR3 consists of 17 residues.

The chain has TRBV27 and TRBJ1-4; 10 bases map to TRBD1. CDR3 length: 16 residues. V lost 5 bases to trimming and J lost 7 bases; unmatched junction nucleotides: 10. Germline V gene lookup returns CDR1 MNHEY and CDR2 SMNVEV (reference sequence). CDR3 nucleotides: TGTGCCAGCAGTAACCCAGGGGACAGGGGAATTGAAAAACTGTTTTTT. It yields the protein CASSNPGDRGIEKLFF. The complete variable domain, with remaining parts taken from reference TRBV27 and TRBJ1-4, reads EAQVTQNPRYLITVTGKKLTVTCSQNMNHEYMSWYRQDPGLGLRQIYYSMNVEVTDKGDVPEGYKVSRKEKRNFPLILESPSPNQTSLYFCASSNPGDRGIEKLFFGSGTQLSVL.

In this sample, this clone turned up a few times. V usage is TRBV7-6 and J usage is TRBJ2-1, with 8 bases that match TRBD2. Germline CDR1 is SGHVS and CDR2 is FNYEAQ. The CDR3 extends over 15 amino acids. Trimming cost V 5 bases and J 5 bases; bases outside gene matches: 8. The CDR3 here is CASSGTGGPHNEQFF. In nucleotides, the CDR3 is TGTGCCAGCAGCGGGACGGGGGGGCCCCACAATGAGCAGTTCTTC.